This is a list of T cell receptor beta chains from one sample in a study of control samples from healthy donors and cancer patients. The protocol was immunoSEQ multiplex PCR, while the TCRdb copy is restricted to in-frame clones and leaves out a portion. Of around 95,000 clones in the sample, about 90% were seen once. Sequencing was done on a sample of blood. The source of these receptors is a woman aged 45-60 years in good health. Both conserved end residues are part of each CDR3. The D gene is left open where the match is weak. Size tells how often a clone was seen (once, few, many) or the class of an expanded clone, and some rows leave it out.

V gene	D gene	clone size	J gene	CDR3 protein	CDR3 DNA
TRBV4-1	-	-	TRBJ1-1	CASSQLAQGLNTEAFF	TGCGCCAGCAGCCAACTTGCACAGGGTCTGAACACTGAAGCTTTCTTT
TRBV9	-	-	TRBJ2-5	CASSVVGGVGETQYF	TGTGCCAGCAGCGTAGTTGGGGGAGTAGGAGAGACCCAGTACTTC
TRBV24-1	-	-	TRBJ1-2	CATSTWGLGYTF	TGTGCCACCAGTACCTGGGGTTTAGGCTACACCTTC
TRBV11-3	-	-	TRBJ2-1	CASSPGGTAIGEQFF	TGTGCCAGCAGCCCCGGCGGGACTGCGATCGGAGAGCAGTTCTTC
TRBV4-2	-	-	TRBJ2-7	CASSQGFGSSYEQYF	TGTGCCAGCAGCCAAGGATTCGGAAGCTCCTACGAGCAGTACTTC
TRBV3-1/TRBV3-2	-	-	TRBJ1-6	CASSPWAGDNSPLHF	TGTGCCAGCAGCCCTTGGGCAGGCGATAATTCACCCCTCCACTTT
TRBV19	-	-	TRBJ1-2	CASKSGGGRYGYTF	TGTGCCAGTAAATCCGGCGGTGGGAGGTATGGCTACACCTTC
TRBV5-1	-	-	TRBJ1-4	CASKTSGVDEKLFF	TGCGCCAGCAAAACCTCAGGGGTAGATGAAAAACTGTTTTTT
TRBV29-1	TRBD1	few	TRBJ2-5	CSVEVTGPETQYF	TGCAGCGTTGAAGTGACAGGGCCAGAGACCCAGTACTTC
TRBV6-5	-	-	TRBJ2-3	CASSPRESGTDTQYF	TGTGCCAGCAGTCCCCGGGAGTCCGGCACAGATACGCAGTATTTT
TRBV3-1/TRBV3-2	TRBD1	-	TRBJ2-2	CASSLRQGSGELFF	TGTGCCAGCAGCCTTAGACAGGGATCCGGGGAGCTGTTTTTT
TRBV5-1	-	-	TRBJ1-1	CASSLHEGLGLAFF	TGCGCCAGCAGCTTGCATGAAGGTTTGGGCTTAGCTTTCTTT
TRBV11-2	TRBD1	once	TRBJ1-1	CASSARQGLNTEAFF	TGTGCCAGCAGCGCCCGACAGGGTTTGAACACTGAAGCTTTCTTT
TRBV7-9	TRBD1	-	TRBJ1-2	CASTSWDSSNYGYTF	TGTGCCAGCACCAGCTGGGACAGCTCTAACTATGGCTACACCTTC
TRBV6-2/TRBV6-3	-	-	TRBJ2-5	CASSYSPNRRLGGPETQYF	TGTGCCAGCAGTTACTCGCCTAACCGGAGGCTTGGGGGCCCAGAGACCCAGTACTTC
TRBV4-3	-	-	TRBJ1-3	CASSRLQGSGNTIYF	TGCGCCAGCAGCCGTCTTCAGGGTTCCGGAAACACCATATATTTT
TRBV27	-	-	TRBJ1-1	CASRRDTEAFF	TGTGCCAGCAGAAGGGATACGGAAGCTTTCTTT
TRBV5-1	-	-	TRBJ2-7	CASRKNRPYEQYF	TGCGCCAGCAGGAAAAACAGACCCTACGAGCAGTACTTC
TRBV5-1	-	-	TRBJ2-1	CASSLAGTQARVALQGEQFF	TGCGCCAGCAGCTTGGCCGGGACTCAAGCCAGGGTAGCACTACAAGGTGAGCAGTTCTTC
TRBV29-1	-	-	TRBJ2-3	CSAGEGARGGTDTQYF	TGCAGCGCTGGGGAGGGGGCGCGAGGTGGCACAGATACGCAGTATTTT
TRBV7-9	-	-	TRBJ2-4	CASSRLADIQYF	TGTGCCAGCAGCCGCCTAGCCGACATTCAGTACTTC
TRBV6-6	TRBD2	-	TRBJ2-3	CASRLAGTSTDTQYF	TGTGCCAGCAGACTTGCCGGGACTAGTACAGATACGCAGTATTTT
TRBV6-4	-	-	TRBJ2-1	CASSELGSYNEQFF	TGTGCCAGCAGTGAGCTAGGATCATACAATGAGCAGTTCTTC
TRBV5-4	-	few	TRBJ2-7	CASSRGRGGDEQYF	TGTGCCAGCAGCAGGGGGCGGGGAGGGGACGAGCAGTACTTC
TRBV2	TRBD2	once	TRBJ2-3	CASSRPSGGADTQYF	TGTGCCAGCAGTAGGCCTAGCGGGGGCGCAGATACGCAGTATTTT
TRBV7-2	-	-	TRBJ1-6	CASSLVTNRDNSPLHF	TGTGCCAGCAGCTTAGTCACAAATCGGGATAATTCACCCCTCCACTTT
TRBV7-8	TRBD2	-	TRBJ2-1	CASSSHRLAGVLSEQFF	TGTGCCAGCAGCTCCCACAGACTAGCGGGAGTGTTGAGTGAGCAGTTCTTC
TRBV19	TRBD1	-	TRBJ1-1	CASRNPRDRRYDYTEAFF	TGTGCCAGTAGAAATCCGAGGGACAGGCGTTACGATTACACTGAAGCTTTCTTT
TRBV6-5	-	once	TRBJ2-3	CAHSPGRTDTQYF	TGTGCCCATTCTCCGGGTCGGACAGATACGCAGTATTTT
TRBV4-1	-	-	TRBJ2-3	CASSQAPRTDTQYF	TGCGCCAGCAGCCAAGCTCCTAGGACAGATACGCAGTATTTT
TRBV19	TRBD2	-	TRBJ2-3	CASSRLAGGLASTDTQYF	TGTGCCAGTAGTCGGCTAGCGGGGGGCTTAGCTAGCACAGATACGCAGTATTTT
TRBV7-3	-	few	TRBJ1-1	CASRSGLATEAFF	TGTGCCAGCAGGTCAGGGTTGGCCACTGAAGCTTTCTTT
TRBV7-3	-	once	TRBJ2-5	CASSFSPPETQYF	TGTGCCAGCAGCTTTTCCCCCCCCGAGACCCAGTACTTC
TRBV30	-	-	TRBJ2-3	CAWDLQGPPDTQYF	TGTGCCTGGGACCTTCAGGGGCCCCCAGATACGCAGTATTTT
TRBV15	-	-	TRBJ2-5	CATSRVRGDQETQYF	TGTGCCACCAGCCGGGTAAGGGGAGACCAAGAGACCCAGTACTTC
TRBV30	-	-	TRBJ2-1	CAWSVPPLNEQFF	TGTGCCTGGAGTGTCCCTCCCTTGAATGAGCAGTTCTTC
TRBV6-6	-	-	TRBJ1-1	CASGEARLTNTEAFF	TGTGCCAGTGGGGAGGCCAGATTGACGAACACTGAAGCTTTCTTT
TRBV23-1	-	few	TRBJ1-2	CASSQSFENYGYTF	TGCGCCAGCAGTCAATCCTTCGAAAACTATGGCTACACCTTC
TRBV6-5	-	-	TRBJ2-7	CASSYSLSLSYEQYF	TGTGCCAGCAGTTACTCCCTTTCCCTATCCTACGAGCAGTACTTC
TRBV19	-	-	TRBJ1-5	CASSRWSEPQHF	TGTGCCAGTAGCCGGTGGTCAGAGCCCCAGCATTTT
TRBV27	-	-	TRBJ1-2	CASSADQRGYTF	TGTGCCAGCAGTGCGGACCAAAGGGGCTACACCTTC
TRBV9	-	-	TRBJ2-1	CASSVVPGGEQFF	TGTGCCAGCAGCGTAGTGCCCGGGGGCGAGCAGTTCTTC